The clone carrying this T cell receptor (beta chain) was counted only a few times. Its specificity is unknown. Using its own MiXCR run on the 5' RACE reads, TCRdb lists one record per CDR3 protein. In the table there are about 690,000 distinct CDR3 sequences, less than 7% of which are singletons. The CDR3 contains 16 residues. Germline V CDR1 and CDR2: MNHNS, SASEGT. J lost 0 bases, V lost 2 bases, and 3 bases had no gene match. The sample comes from a study of identical twins. Points from the study as a whole: Out-of-frame alpha sequences shared by twins were enriched for low generation probability.

The rearrangement links TRBV6-1 to TRBJ2-1, with 8 positions matching TRBD2. The TCR was taken from a man aged 18 to 30 in good health. Sequenced: naive T cells sorted from blood. DNA of the CDR3: TGTGCCAGCAGTGAATCGAGCGGGAGCTCCTACAATGAGCAGTTCTTC. Encoded protein: CASSESSGSSYNEQFF.